These T cell receptor beta chains were read from a single sample in a study of monozygotic twins with inflammatory bowel disease. TCRdb reworked the 5' RACE reads into one entry per CDR3 protein, no DNA. The repertoire table contains about 330,000 distinct CDR3 sequences. The specimen was blood. The source of these receptors is a human donor with ulcerative colitis or Crohn's disease, or a healthy co-twin of an affected twin (not recorded which). Both conserved end residues are part of each CDR3. Fields, in order: V gene, J gene, CDR3 protein.

TRBV3-1	TRBJ2-2	CASSQDLGRNTGELFF
TRBV5-1	TRBJ2-5	CASSEGQVQETQYF
TRBV20-1	TRBJ2-1	CSAAGQYNEQFF
TRBV25-1	TRBJ2-7	CASSDTRESYEQYF
TRBV7-8	TRBJ2-6	CASSSPPGQGNSGANVLTF
TRBV5-6	TRBJ2-1	CASSLRGPSIYNEQFF
TRBV28	TRBJ2-5	CASSWGARGETQYF
TRBV5-6	TRBJ1-2	CASSLSRTVYGYTF
TRBV5-6	TRBJ1-5	CASSFVRTGGYLGKPQHF
TRBV28	TRBJ2-3	CASSFLGTWPLTDTQYF
TRBV12-3/TRBV12-4	TRBJ2-2	CASNLVGTGHPGELFF
TRBV7-2	TRBJ1-5	CASSLLWDNQPQHF
TRBV5-1	TRBJ2-2	CASSLADRESGELFF
TRBV3-1	TRBJ2-7	CASSQEWHEQYF
TRBV20-1	TRBJ2-3	CSAGVGGSTDTQYF
TRBV3-1	TRBJ2-1	CASSQVLAGSSYNEQFF
TRBV7-2	TRBJ1-4	CASSPGQLAEKLFF
TRBV6-2/TRBV6-3	TRBJ1-5	CASSYDPDRGTSQPQHF
TRBV6-2/TRBV6-3	TRBJ1-5	CASTSWDSLAKRHF
TRBV7-8	TRBJ1-1	CASSPYTGDNTEAFF